This TCR beta chain originates from a study of beta chain features in type 1 diabetes. Findings of the study overall: The study found fewer insertions and more deletions at VDJ junctions in type 1 diabetes patients. TCRB CDR3s were moderately but significantly shorter in Type 1 diabetes patients in all four CD4+ subsets. Shorter templates might be favored by PCR, and equally so in patients and in controls.

Concerning this clone itself: Antigen specificity is unknown. This sample includes further DNA sequences coding for the same CDR3.

CD45RO/CCR7/CD25/CD127/CD95/CD27 sorting isolated CD4+ naive, central memory, regulatory and stem cell-like memory cells. Purity exceeding 95% was reached by all sorted populations. The study reverse transcribed the entire isolated RNA, so it sequenced expressed TCRB transcripts. Repertoires were generated with immunoSEQ multiplex PCR, while TCRdb's copy carries only in-frame clones and drops some. The data contain some 160,000 clones, 9% to 10% of them singletons. The V end lost 5 bases, the J end lost 1 base, and 6 bases lay between the germline ends. The CDR3 is 11 residues long. Germline CDR1 and CDR2: DFQATT and SNEGSKA (reference sequence).

The sequence was collected from a young woman with type 1 diabetes. What was sequenced was central memory CD4+ T cells from blood. The rearrangement joins TRBV20-1 to TRBJ2-7; D is perhaps TRBD1 (5 bases). The CDR3 sequence is CSAQGSYEQYF. CDR3 nucleotides: TGCAGTGCTCAGGGTTCCTACGAGCAGTACTTC.